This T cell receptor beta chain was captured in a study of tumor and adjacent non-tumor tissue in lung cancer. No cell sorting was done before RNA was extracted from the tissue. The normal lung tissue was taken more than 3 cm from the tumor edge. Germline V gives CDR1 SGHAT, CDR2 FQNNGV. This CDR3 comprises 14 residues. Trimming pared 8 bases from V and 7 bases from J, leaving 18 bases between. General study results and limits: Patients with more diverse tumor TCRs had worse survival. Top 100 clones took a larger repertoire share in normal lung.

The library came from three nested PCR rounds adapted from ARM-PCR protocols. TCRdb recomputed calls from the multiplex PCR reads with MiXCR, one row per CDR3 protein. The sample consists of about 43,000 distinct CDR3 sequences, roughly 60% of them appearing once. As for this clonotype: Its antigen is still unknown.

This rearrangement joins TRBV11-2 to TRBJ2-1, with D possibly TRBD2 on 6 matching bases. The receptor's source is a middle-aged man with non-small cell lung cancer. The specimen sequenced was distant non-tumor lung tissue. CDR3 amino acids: CASYLIRGSNEQFF. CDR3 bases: TGTGCCAGCTACTTAATCCGGGGGAGTAATGAGCAGTTCTTC.